These 15 T cell receptor beta chains were all obtained from the same sample, sequenced in a study of cytomegalovirus exposure and HLA in healthy donors. With 60 Vbeta and 13 Jbeta primers, the PCR was carried out. Produced via immunoSEQ multiplex PCR; TCRdb's table is partial and in-frame only. Of around 86,000 clones in the sample, about 79% are singletons; the top ten hold 5.5% to 7.5%. The material sequenced was PBMCs. The receptor source for this set is a female donor in good health and CMV-seronegative.

V and J are TRBV5-4 and TRBJ1-2, with 7 bases that match TRBD1. This CDR3 region has 14 residues. CDR1 SGHNT and CDR2 YYREEE come from the germline V gene (reference sequence). Losses at the gene ends were 6 bases for V and 7 bases for J; bases not matched to a gene: 12. The CDR3 spells CASISRGQRGGYTF. CDR3 sequence (DNA): TGTGCCAGCATATCCCGGGGACAGCGAGGTGGCTACACCTTC.

V usage is TRBV7-2 and J usage is TRBJ2-3; 10 bases fit TRBD2. Germline-derived CDR1 and CDR2 are SGHTA and FQGNSA. V lost 1 base, J lost 6 bases, and 7 bases stayed unmatched. The CDR3 runs to 16 residues. The CDR3 loop is CASSLGLAGPADTQYF. CDR3 DNA: TGTGCCAGCAGCTTAGGACTAGCGGGCCCCGCTGATACGCAGTATTTT.

There are a few counts of this clone. The rearrangement joins TRBV19 to TRBJ1-5; 8 nucleotides line up with TRBD1. This CDR3 is built from 13 residues. Per the germline V gene, CDR1 is LNHDA and CDR2 is SQIVND (reference sequence). V was clipped by 2 bases and J by 9 bases; unmatched bases: 3. Here the CDR3 DNA reads TGTGCCAGTAGTATACAGGGGGCAGGGCCCCAGCATTTT. Its translation is CASSIQGAGPQHF.

This clone was seen once. The chain links TRBV28 to TRBJ1-2; no clear D. The V end lost 6 bases, the J end lost 7 bases, and 9 bases lay between the germline ends. CDR1 is MDHEN, CDR2 SYDVKM, per germline. CDR3 size: 11 residues. The CDR3 DNA reads TGTGCCAGCAGCCCAAACAGTGGCTACACCTTC. Amino acids: CASSPNSGYTF.

This clone was found a few times. The CDR3: CASSPKRPGVGNMEKLFF. DNA of the CDR3: TGTGCCAGCTCACCAAAGAGACCAGGGGTGGGTAATATGGAAAAACTGTTTTTT. The chain carries TRBV18 and TRBJ1-4, with D perhaps matching TRBD1 (6 bases). CDR1 is KGHSH, CDR2 LQKENI, per germline. The V and J ends lost 2 bases and 8 bases respectively, with 24 bases between them. This CDR3 region has 18 residues.

CDR3 coding DNA: TGTGCCAGCAGTGAATACCCAGGGGGCGGAACTGAAGCTTTCTTT. This gives the protein CASSEYPGGGTEAFF. The V gene is TRBV6-4, the J gene TRBJ1-1, with 8 bases identical to TRBD1. V trimming: 3 bases; J trimming: 5 bases; junction bases outside the gene matches: 8. Germline CDR1 is MRHNA and CDR2 is SNTAGT. The CDR3 consists of 15 residues.

This sequence joins TRBV9 and TRBJ2-3; D gene ambiguous. Trimming left V 0 bases short and J 4 bases short, with 9 bases between. Germline CDR1 is SGDLS and CDR2 is YYNGEE. The CDR3 sequence is 14 residues long. In nucleotides, the CDR3 is TGTGCCAGCAGCGTAGATCTAGTTGCAGATACGCAGTATTTT. It translates to CASSVDLVADTQYF.

The chain carries TRBV28 and TRBJ1-2; TRBD1 might be the D (5 bases). The ends were cut back, 7 bases at V and 4 bases at J, with 13 bases in the middle. Germline values: CDR1 MDHEN, CDR2 SYDVKM. The CDR3 has 13 residues. Here the CDR3 reads CASTWGGGYGYTF. The CDR3 region has the DNA TGTGCCAGCACATGGGGCGGGGGCTATGGCTACACCTTC.

V gene TRBV27 combines with J gene TRBJ2-3; TRBD2 aligns across 14 bases. V shed 5 bases and J 5 bases; nucleotides not matched to a gene: 9. CDR3 size: 17 residues. Per the germline V gene, CDR1 is MNHEY and CDR2 is SMNVEV (reference sequence). CDR3 sequence: CASSRTGLAGVGDTQYF. DNA of the CDR3: TGTGCCAGCAGTCGCACGGGACTAGCGGGAGTTGGAGATACGCAGTATTTT.

The chain couples TRBV6-1 to TRBJ2-3; D is uncertain. The germline CDR1 and CDR2 sequences are MNHNS and SASEGT. CDR3 length: 12 residues. Trimming removed 2 bases from V and 7 bases from J, with 7 bases in between. DNA of the CDR3: TGTGCCAGCAGTGAATCACAGCATACGCAGTATTTT. It is translated as CASSESQHTQYF.

This clone has just a few counts. This chain links TRBV5-6 with TRBJ1-1; perhaps TRBD1 as D (6 bases). Trimming pared 4 bases from V and 3 bases from J, leaving 13 bases between. CDR1 SGHDT and CDR2 YYEEEE come from the germline V gene. The CDR3 is made up of 14 amino acids. The CDR3 DNA is TGTGCCAGCAGCCTCGGGGCAGGGGACACTGAAGCTTTCTTT. Residues: CASSLGAGDTEAFF.

This clone has more than one count but fewer than ten. V usage is TRBV5-1 and J usage is TRBJ2-3, with 10 bases fitting TRBD2. CDR1 and CDR2 (germline): SGHRS, YFSETQ. The V and J ends lost 7 bases and 2 bases, in that order; junction bases with no gene match: 7. The CDR3 has 15 residues. Here the CDR3 reads CASGVSGGITDTQYF. The DNA for the CDR3 is TGCGCCAGCGGGGTTAGCGGGGGGATCACAGATACGCAGTATTTT. Full variable domain (missing parts from reference TRBV5-1 and TRBJ2-3): KAGVTQTPRYLIKTRGQQVTLSCSPISGHRSVSWYQQTPGQGLQFLFEYFSETQRNKGNFPGRFSGRQFSNSRSEMNVSTLELGDSALYLCASGVSGGITDTQYFGPGTRLTVL.

The rearrangement uses TRBV5-6 and TRBJ1-6, with D possibly being TRBD1 (5 bases). The CDR3 totals 14 residues. CDR1 is SGHDT, CDR2 YYEEEE, per germline. Trimming stripped 0 bases from V and 8 bases from J, with 9 bases between. The CDR3: CASSLAGTDSPLHF. The CDR3 DNA reads as TGTGCCAGCAGCTTGGCGGGGACTGATTCACCCCTCCACTTT.

This chain connects TRBV7-9 to TRBJ1-1; maybe TRBD1 (6 bases). From germline, CDR1 is SEHNR and CDR2 FQNEAQ (reference sequence). The CDR3 is made up of 16 amino acids. V lost 3 bases, J lost 5 bases, and 19 bases lay in between. The CDR3 coding sequence is TGTGCCAGCAGCTTTGGGGGGGGTCAGGGGAGGACTGAAGCTTTCTTT. This gives the protein CASSFGGGQGRTEAFF.

The table lists this clone with a count of one. The rearrangement links TRBV5-8 to TRBJ2-2; 12 nucleotides agree with TRBD2. CDR3 size: 18 residues. The junction had 8 bases not matched to a gene; V was cut back by 1 base and J by 4 bases. Germline values: CDR1 SGHTS, CDR2 YDEGEE. Here the CDR3 reads CASSLFLAGGPGTGELFF. Here the CDR3 DNA reads TGTGCCAGCAGCTTGTTCCTAGCGGGGGGGCCGGGCACCGGGGAGCTGTTTTTT.